Below, 27 T cell receptor beta chains from the same sample are listed, as sequenced in a study of cytomegalovirus exposure and HLA in healthy donors. The PCR contained 60 Vbeta and 13 Jbeta primers. Repertoires were generated with immunoSEQ multiplex PCR, while TCRdb's copy carries only in-frame clones and drops some. This sample carries approximately 220,000 clones, roughly 80% of them seen once, and the ten largest clones take nearly 6%. Sequenced input: PBMCs. The receptors come from a middle-aged man in good health and CMV-seropositive.

The rearrangement joins TRBV19 to TRBJ1-5, with D hard to call. The germline V gene encodes CDR1 LNHDA and CDR2 SQIVND (reference sequence). The CDR3 totals 13 residues. Trimming pared 10 bases from V and 0 bases from J, leaving 10 bases between. The CDR3 DNA sequence: TGTGCCATCGCGGCTAGTAGCAATCAGCCCCAGCATTTT. This codes for CAIAASSNQPQHF. The whole variable domain, filled in from reference TRBV19 and TRBJ1-5, reads DGGITQSPKYLFRKEGQNVTLSCEQNLNHDAMYWYRQDPGQGLRLIYYSQIVNDFQKGDIAEGYSVSREKKESFPLTVTSAQKNPTAFYLCAIAASSNQPQHFGDGTRLSIL.

The chain is built from TRBV5-5 and TRBJ1-1; D is ambiguous. Trimming took 4 bases from V and 1 from J, leaving 11 bases between them. Germline V gene data show CDR1 as SGHKS and CDR2 as YYEKEE (reference sequence). This CDR3 region has 14 residues. In nucleotides, the CDR3 is TGTGCCAGCAGCCACGGGAAACCGAACACTGAAGCTTTCTTT. Its translation: CASSHGKPNTEAFF.

V and J are TRBV27 and TRBJ2-1, with TRBD2 identical over 8 bases. J lost 10 bases, V lost 2 bases, and 13 bases had no gene match. The CDR3 is 16 amino acids. Germline lookup yields CDR1 MNHEY and CDR2 SMNVEV (reference sequence). The DNA of the CDR3 is TGTGCCAGCAGTTTAGCGGGACTAGGCCCGCTCGGGGAGCAGTTCTTC. It is translated as CASSLAGLGPLGEQFF.

The genes are TRBV7-3 and TRBJ2-7; the match to TRBD1 covers 7 bases. This CDR3 has 14 residues. Germline trimming cut 4 bases from V and 5 bases from J; bases unmatched to any gene: 8. Germline lookup yields CDR1 SGHTA and CDR2 FQGTGA. This chain's CDR3 is CASSSIRQGHEQYF. CDR3 in DNA: TGTGCCAGCAGCTCCATCAGACAGGGTCACGAGCAGTACTTC.

In this sample, this clone turned up once. The gene calls are TRBV19 and TRBJ1-1; D might be TRBD1 (5 bases). Trimming took off 6 bases at V and 3 bases at J, with 11 bases between the two ends. The CDR3 has 13 amino acids. CDR1 is LNHDA, CDR2 SQIVND, per germline (reference sequence). The CDR3 loop reads CASRPTGYTEAFF. The DNA for the CDR3 is TGTGCCAGTAGACCTACAGGATACACTGAAGCTTTCTTT.

The chain combines TRBV5-1 with TRBJ1-4, with 7 positions matching TRBD1. The CDR3 runs to 13 residues. Germline V gene data show CDR1 as SGHRS and CDR2 as YFSETQ. After removal of 1 base from V and 12 bases from J, the junction contained 6 bases not matched to a gene. CDR3 residues: CASSLNWQGELFF. In DNA form, the CDR3 reads TGCGCCAGCAGCTTGAACTGGCAGGGGGAACTGTTTTTT.

The chain uses TRBV6-5 and TRBJ1-1; D remains ambiguous. The CDR3 sequence is 13 residues long. Trimming removed 2 bases at V and 4 bases at J, with 8 bases between. The V gene's germline CDR1 is MNHEY and CDR2 SVGAGI. This CDR3 reads CASSYERGTEAFF. Written as DNA, the CDR3 is TGTGCCAGCAGTTACGAGCGGGGCACTGAAGCTTTCTTT.

In this sample, this clone turned up a few times. The J gene is TRBJ1-6, the V gene TRBV6-1; D remains unclear. Germline V lookup: CDR1 MNHNS, CDR2 SASEGT. V was clipped by 8 bases and J by 9 bases, with 11 bases between them. This CDR3 has 12 amino acids. In DNA, the CDR3 is TGTGCCAGCCGCGAGGTGGGTTCACCCCTCCACTTT. This sequence encodes CASREVGSPLHF.

This clone was counted between two and nine times. The chain links TRBV19 to TRBJ1-3; D gene uncertain. With 8 bases removed from V and 0 bases from J, the gap between germline ends came to 11 bases. Per the germline V gene, CDR1 is LNHDA and CDR2 is SQIVND (reference sequence). CDR3 length: 14 amino acids. The CDR3 spells CASWWPHSGNTIYF. The CDR3 nucleotides are TGTGCCAGTTGGTGGCCTCACTCTGGAAACACCATATATTTT.

The CDR3 nucleotides read TGTGCCAGCAGTGAATTTATGAGGGGGGGGACTGAAGCTTTCTTT. Amino acids: CASSEFMRGGTEAFF. This chain joins TRBV6-1 and TRBJ1-1; possible D gene TRBD1, 6 bases. Trimming shortened V by 2 bases and J by 5 bases, and 15 bases separated the two germline ends. The CDR3 loop spans 15 amino acids. The germline V gene encodes CDR1 MNHNS and CDR2 SASEGT.

V gene TRBV19 combines with J gene TRBJ2-1, with TRBD2 identical over 7 bases. Germline trimming cut 7 bases from V and 5 bases from J; bases unmatched to any gene: 11. This CDR3 comprises 15 residues. Looked up from germline, CDR1 is LNHDA and CDR2 is SQIVND (reference sequence). CDR3 nucleotide sequence: TGTGCCAGTACCTCCTGGGGAGGGCAGAACAATGAGCAGTTCTTC. Translated: CASTSWGGQNNEQFF. Combining the CDR3 with reference TRBV19 and TRBJ2-1 gives the whole variable domain DGGITQSPKYLFRKEGQNVTLSCEQNLNHDAMYWYRQDPGQGLRLIYYSQIVNDFQKGDIAEGYSVSREKKESFPLTVTSAQKNPTAFYLCASTSWGGQNNEQFFGPGTRLTVL.

The rearrangement uses TRBV27 and TRBJ2-7; no clear D. Germline V gene lookup returns CDR1 MNHEY and CDR2 SMNVEV (reference sequence). The CDR3 spans 14 residues. V was shortened by 0 bases and J by 4 bases, with 10 bases between the two germline ends. CDR3 bases: TGTGCCAGCAGTTTATCGCCCCGGTCTTACGAGCAGTACTTC. Translating it yields CASSLSPRSYEQYF.

V usage is TRBV2 and J usage is TRBJ2-7, with 12 bases lining up with TRBD1. From germline, CDR1 is SNHLY and CDR2 FYNNEI. J lost 6 bases, V lost 8 bases, and 8 bases had no gene match. The CDR3 is 14 amino acids. CDR3 protein: CASSVRDRGLEQYF. The CDR3 DNA is TGTGCCAGCTCCGTCCGGGACAGGGGGCTCGAGCAGTACTTC.

This clone appeared once. This chain links TRBV27 with TRBJ2-7, with 11 nucleotides matching TRBD2. The germline V gene has CDR1 MNHEY and CDR2 SMNVEV (reference sequence). This CDR3 contains 15 residues. V trimming: 5 bases; J trimming: 3 bases; junction bases outside the gene matches: 6. The CDR3 DNA reads TGTGCCAGCAGTCTAACTAGCGGGAGTATCTACGAGCAGTACGTC. Translating it yields CASSLTSGSIYEQYV.

V and J are TRBV5-1 and TRBJ1-1, with D tentatively TRBD1 (6 bases). The germline V and J ends were trimmed by 3 bases and 0 bases, with 12 bases remaining between them. This CDR3 region has 15 residues. CDR1 is SGHRS and CDR2 is YFSETQ in the germline V gene. CDR3 loop: CASSSQQGMNTEAFF. CDR3 nucleotides: TGCGCCAGCAGCTCCCAACAGGGAATGAACACTGAAGCTTTCTTT.

The rearrangement joins TRBV2 to TRBJ1-4; 9 nucleotides match TRBD1. The CDR3 has 14 amino acids. The trim removed 4 bases at V and 8 bases at J, leaving 5 bases unmatched. Germline CDR1 is SNHLY and CDR2 is FYNNEI. CDR3 region: CASSGTGAPEKLFF. CDR3 sequence (DNA): TGTGCCAGCAGTGGGACAGGGGCCCCCGAAAAACTGTTTTTT.

The chain employs TRBV6-5 and TRBJ2-1, with TRBD1 matching over 8 bases. This CDR3 comprises 13 residues. The germline gives CDR1 MNHEY, CDR2 SVGAGI. The junction had 3 bases not matched to a gene; V was cut back by 8 bases and J by 3 bases. As DNA, the CDR3 is TGTGCCAGCGGGACAGGAGTCTACAATGAGCAGTTCTTC. It is translated as CASGTGVYNEQFF.

The chain couples TRBV30 to TRBJ2-7; 9 nucleotides align to TRBD2. CDR1 is GTSNPN and CDR2 is SVGIG in the germline V gene (reference sequence). CDR3 length equals 15 residues. V trimming: 0 bases; J trimming: 3 bases; junction bases outside the gene matches: 6. The CDR3 region is CAWSVRGLAGYEQYF. CDR3 coding DNA: TGTGCCTGGAGTGTACGGGGACTAGCTGGCTACGAGCAGTACTTC.

V is TRBV11-2 and J is TRBJ2-1; maybe TRBD1 (6 bases). The CDR3 consists of 14 residues. The V gene lost 5 bases and the J gene lost 5 bases, with 13 bases spanning the gap. Per the germline V gene, CDR1 is SGHAT and CDR2 is FQNNGV. The CDR3, as DNA: TGTGCCAGCAGCCCTGGGGGCAGGGACAATGAGCAGTTCTTC. Translation: CASSPGGRDNEQFF.

The rearrangement links TRBV19 to TRBJ1-2, with 10 positions matching TRBD1. The CDR3 sequence is 19 residues long. Trimming cost V 1 base and J 3 bases; bases outside gene matches: 14. In germline, CDR1 is LNHDA, CDR2 SQIVND (reference sequence). The DNA for the CDR3 is TGTGCCAGTAGTATAGTTGGGGACAGGGGAGGAAGGCTGGACTATGGCTACACCTTC. Translated, it gives CASSIVGDRGGRLDYGYTF.

This chain links TRBV4-1 with TRBJ2-5; 9 bases fit TRBD1. The J call is doubtful: the DNA matches TRBJ2-7 better. The CDR3 has 15 residues. The V gene's germline CDR1 is MGHRA and CDR2 YSYEKL. CDR3 protein: CASSQEDRGLHEQYF. The DNA for the CDR3 is TGCGCCAGCAGCCAAGAGGACAGGGGTTTACACGAGCAGTACTTC.

This rearrangement joins TRBV30 to TRBJ2-3; 7 bases are shared with TRBD2. Germline loops: CDR1 GTSNPN, CDR2 SVGIG (reference sequence). The CDR3 is made up of 15 amino acids. The ends lost 2 bases at V and 4 bases at J; junction bases unmatched: 9. The CDR3 protein is CAWSNGGRTADTQYF. Written as DNA, the CDR3 is TGTGCCTGGAGTAATGGCGGGAGAACGGCAGATACGCAGTATTTT.

The chain carries TRBV18 and TRBJ2-3; 7 positions match TRBD2. This CDR3 is 15 amino acids long. V shed 1 base, J shed 2 bases, and the junction held 3 bases outside the gene matches. The germline V gene has CDR1 KGHSH and CDR2 LQKENI. The CDR3 spells CASSPLLAATDTQYF. The CDR3 bases are TGTGCCAGCTCACCACTCCTAGCGGCCACAGATACGCAGTATTTT. Filled out from reference TRBV18 and TRBJ2-3, the complete variable domain reads NAGVMQNPRHLVRRRGQEARLRCSPMKGHSHVYWYRQLPEEGLKFMVYLQKENIIDESGMPKERFSAEFPKEGPSILRIQQVVRGDSAAYFCASSPLLAATDTQYFGPGTRLTVL.

The chain uses TRBV7-3 and TRBJ2-3, with no clear D. Germline V gene sequence: CDR1 SGHTA, CDR2 FQGTGA. V was clipped by 5 bases and J by 4 bases, with 10 bases between them. The CDR3 length is 13 residues. CDR3 nucleotide sequence: TGTGCCAGCAGCCCCGGTCTCTCAGATACGCAGTATTTT. Protein sequence: CASSPGLSDTQYF.

This clone has a single count. The chain couples TRBV28 to TRBJ1-3; possibly TRBD1 for D (5 bases). Trimming pared 6 bases from V and 1 base from J, leaving 7 bases between. The CDR3 totals 13 residues. The germline gives CDR1 MDHEN, CDR2 SYDVKM. This CDR3 reads CASSGGSGNTIYF. The CDR3 bases are TGTGCCAGCAGCGGGGGTTCTGGAAACACCATATATTTT.

The J gene is TRBJ2-3, the V gene TRBV27; the match to TRBD2 covers 13 bases. This CDR3 is 13 amino acids long. The germline V gene encodes CDR1 MNHEY and CDR2 SMNVEV (reference sequence). The V segment lost 8 bases and the J segment 5 bases; nucleotides outside the gene matches: 1. The CDR3: CASRLAGGDTQYF. The CDR3 DNA reads TGTGCCAGCCGACTAGCGGGAGGAGATACGCAGTATTTT.

This clone was seen only a few times. The chain couples TRBV6-5 to TRBJ1-1, with D uncertain. The CDR3 runs 13 residues. Trimming removed 2 bases at V and 3 bases at J, with 7 bases between. Germline V gene lookup returns CDR1 MNHEY and CDR2 SVGAGI. CDR3 nucleotides: TGTGCCAGCAGTTACCGGGGAGACACTGAAGCTTTCTTT. This translates into CASSYRGDTEAFF.